What follows are 24 T cell receptor beta chains derived from one specimen sequenced in a study of T cells in localized non-small cell lung cancer. TCRdb's copy holds only in-frame clones and misses some; the assay was immunoSEQ multiplex PCR. The sample has around 29,000 clones, 90% seen once. The sample here was peripheral blood, taken before any cancer treatment. The receptors here all came from a woman aged 40 to 75 with stage I lung adenocarcinoma.

The chain employs TRBV19 and TRBJ2-5; 7 bases line up with TRBD2. V trimming: 3 bases; J trimming: 4 bases; junction bases outside the gene matches: 2. CDR3 size: 13 residues. Looked up from germline, CDR1 is LNHDA and CDR2 is SQIVND (reference sequence). As DNA, the CDR3 is TGTGCCAGTAGTATTCCGGGGGGAGAGACCCAGTACTTC. It translates to CASSIPGGETQYF.

The rearrangement uses TRBV4-2 and TRBJ2-3; D is uncertain. CDR3 length: 16 amino acids. V shed 1 base and J shed 0 bases, with 11 bases lying between them. Germline-derived CDR1 and CDR2 are LGHNA and YNFKEQ. The CDR3 region has the DNA TGTGCCAGCAGCCAAGGAAGGGTCTTTAGCACAGATACGCAGTATTTT. This translates into CASSQGRVFSTDTQYF.

V usage is TRBV11-3 and J usage is TRBJ1-3; a possible D gene is TRBD1 (6 bases). The CDR3 has 14 amino acids. The ends were cut back, 6 bases at V and 0 bases at J, with 9 bases in the middle. Germline-derived CDR1 and CDR2 are SGHNT and YENEEA. CDR3 sequence: CASRGDNSGNTIYF. DNA of the CDR3: TGTGCCAGCAGGGGGGACAACTCTGGAAACACCATATATTTT.

The chain combines TRBV11-2 with TRBJ2-5, with 7 bases matching TRBD2. This CDR3 has 17 residues. J lost 3 bases, V lost 0 bases, and 10 bases had no gene match. CDR1 and CDR2 from the germline V gene are SGHAT and FQNNGV. The CDR3 DNA sequence: TGTGCCAGCAGCTTAGATCGCTGGGCTAGCGGCGAAGAGACCCAGTACTTC. Its translation is CASSLDRWASGEETQYF.

The rearrangement links TRBV9 to TRBJ2-3; D remains ambiguous. V was pared by 0 bases and J by 1 base, with 9 bases between. This CDR3 comprises 15 residues. Germline V lookup: CDR1 SGDLS, CDR2 YYNGEE. CDR3 nucleotide sequence: TGTGCCAGCAGCGTAGTGGCGACGGGCACAGATACGCAGTATTTT. It specifies CASSVVATGTDTQYF.

V gene TRBV7-9 combines with J gene TRBJ1-5, with unresolved D. V lost 2 bases and J lost 3, with 5 bases in between. The CDR3 length is 13 residues. CDR1 is SEHNR, CDR2 FQNEAQ, per germline (reference sequence). CDR3 sequence (DNA): TGTGCCAGCAGCTTAAATGTCAATCAGCCCCAGCATTTT. It specifies CASSLNVNQPQHF.

V is TRBV12-5 and J is TRBJ2-3; D is ambiguous. Per germline, CDR1 LGHNT and CDR2 FRNRAP. V lost 0 bases, J lost 0 bases, and 4 bases lay in between. The CDR3 contains 14 residues. The CDR3 sequence: CASGLVDSTDTQYF. The CDR3 bases are TGTGCTAGTGGTTTGGTCGACAGCACAGATACGCAGTATTTT.

The genes are TRBV7-8 and TRBJ2-3, with D perhaps TRBD1 (5 bases). The V and J ends lost 4 bases and 5 bases respectively, with 7 bases between them. Germline CDR1 reads SGHVS; CDR2 reads FQNEAQ. This CDR3 spans 12 amino acids. CDR3 bases: TGTGCCAGCAGCTCAGGGCTAGATACGCAGTATTTT. This encodes CASSSGLDTQYF.

J is TRBJ2-5 and V is TRBV7-2; D remains ambiguous. CDR3 length equals 14 residues. Germline assignment: CDR1 SGHTA and CDR2 FQGNSA. The V and J ends lost 1 base and 5 bases respectively, with 11 bases between them. The CDR3 nucleotides are TGTGCCAGCAGCTTAGTAGGGTGGGCGGAGACCCAGTACTTC. Residues: CASSLVGWAETQYF.

This clone was detected once. The rearrangement links TRBV16 to TRBJ1-5; 9 bases match TRBD1. J lost 5 bases, V lost 0 bases, and 5 bases had no gene match. The CDR3 has 16 amino acids. Germline CDR1 and CDR2: KGHSY and FQNENV. The CDR3 nucleotides are TGTGCCAGCAGCCAATCGGGGACAGGGACCTATCAGCCCCAGCATTTT. Amino acid sequence: CASSQSGTGTYQPQHF.

The V and J genes are TRBV7-8 and TRBJ1-1; 9 bases map to TRBD1. CDR1 is SGHVS, CDR2 FQNEAQ, per germline. Trimming cost V 4 bases and J 0 bases; bases outside gene matches: 12. The CDR3 spans 18 residues. The CDR3 protein is CASSSLSGQGQMNTEAFF. The DNA of the CDR3 is TGTGCCAGCAGCTCTTTAAGCGGACAGGGGCAAATGAACACTGAAGCTTTCTTT.

The chain employs TRBV19 and TRBJ1-1; 11 positions agree with TRBD1. CDR1 and CDR2 from the germline V gene are LNHDA and SQIVND (reference sequence). V lost 6 bases to trimming and J lost 1 base; unmatched junction nucleotides: 7. CDR3 size: 16 residues. CDR3 protein: CASRTIGTGGNTEAFF. CDR3 nucleotide sequence: TGTGCCAGTAGGACCATCGGGACAGGGGGGAACACTGAAGCTTTCTTT.

CDR3 nucleotide sequence: TGTGCCAGCAGCTTAGCATACTCGGGGGGCTCTGGAAACACCATATATTTT. Translation gives CASSLAYSGGSGNTIYF. This chain links TRBV7-2 with TRBJ1-3, with D perhaps TRBD1 (5 bases). V dropped 0 bases and J dropped 0 bases, with 12 bases sitting between them. CDR3 length equals 17 residues. Germline CDR1 and CDR2: SGHTA and FQGNSA.

This chain connects TRBV18 to TRBJ2-1; 10 bases are shared with TRBD2. Losses at the gene ends were 0 bases for V and 10 bases for J; bases not matched to a gene: 6. CDR3 length equals 15 residues. Germline V gene sequence: CDR1 KGHSH, CDR2 LQKENI. The CDR3 region is CASSPPSLAGAEQFF. The CDR3 DNA follows: TGTGCCAGCTCACCACCATCCCTAGCGGGAGCGGAGCAGTTCTTC.

The chain joins TRBV5-1 to TRBJ1-1, with a possible D match to TRBD1 (5 bases). Per germline, CDR1 SGHRS and CDR2 YFSETQ. V lost 2 bases to trimming and J lost 1 base, with 18 bases between them. The CDR3 has 17 amino acids. The CDR3 loop is CASSFTVDRDRNTEAFF. In DNA, the CDR3 is TGCGCCAGCAGCTTTACAGTAGACCGGGACCGGAACACTGAAGCTTTCTTT.

A single count supports this clone. The genes are TRBV5-1 and TRBJ2-3; D is possibly TRBD1 or TRBD2 (5 bases each). The CDR3 extends over 13 amino acids. Germline V gene lookup returns CDR1 SGHRS and CDR2 YFSETQ. V lost 4 bases, J lost 6 bases, and 12 bases lay in between. CDR3 DNA: TGCGCCAGCAGCCCCCTGGGGGTTGATACGCAGTATTTT. Its protein is CASSPLGVDTQYF.

The rearrangement uses TRBV29-1 and TRBJ1-2; a weak D match, TRBD1 (6 bases). Germline V gene sequence: CDR1 SQVTM, CDR2 ANQGSEA. Trimming cost V 6 bases and J 4 bases, with 18 bases left between them. The CDR3 extends over 14 amino acids. In DNA form, the CDR3 reads TGCAGCGTCTCACGACAGGTTAAGGCCTATGGCTACACCTTC. This translates into CSVSRQVKAYGYTF.

This chain uses TRBV18 with TRBJ2-7; D is unclear. CDR1 is KGHSH and CDR2 is LQKENI in the germline V gene. The CDR3 length is 15 residues. The V end lost 3 bases, the J end lost 6 bases, and 18 bases lay between the germline ends. The CDR3: CASSPGRAILGEQYF. As DNA, the CDR3 is TGTGCCAGCTCACCCGGAAGGGCCATACTTGGCGAGCAGTACTTC.

The chain is built from TRBV5-4 and TRBJ1-6, with D possibly TRBD1 on 6 matching bases. This CDR3 is 14 amino acids long. The V and J ends lost 0 bases and 7 bases respectively, with 8 bases between them. Germline assignment: CDR1 SGHNT and CDR2 YYREEE (reference sequence). Written as DNA, the CDR3 is TGTGCCAGCAGCTTGGCACAGGGAAATTCACCCCTCCACTTT. It yields the protein CASSLAQGNSPLHF.

This rearrangement joins TRBV9 to TRBJ2-3; D might be TRBD1 or TRBD2, each matching 6 bases. Germline V gene lookup returns CDR1 SGDLS and CDR2 YYNGEE. Trimming pared 4 bases from V and 1 base from J, leaving 13 bases between. The CDR3 loop spans 15 amino acids. CDR3 nucleotides: TGTGCCAGCAGCCCCCTAAGGGGGGGCACAGATACGCAGTATTTT. It specifies CASSPLRGGTDTQYF.

The chain combines TRBV5-1 with TRBJ2-2; D possibly matches TRBD1 or TRBD2 (5 bases each). Germline V CDR1 and CDR2: SGHRS, YFSETQ. This CDR3 comprises 14 residues. V lost 0 bases to trimming and J lost 4 bases, with 7 bases between them. DNA of the CDR3: TGCGCCAGCAGCTTGGGTGGGGGCACCGGGGAGCTGTTTTTT. It yields the protein CASSLGGGTGELFF.

The V gene is TRBV19, the J gene TRBJ1-3, with TRBD1 as a possible D gene (6 bases). This CDR3 spans 14 amino acids. Germline-derived CDR1 and CDR2 are LNHDA and SQIVND (reference sequence). Trimming removed 6 bases at V and 4 bases at J, with 13 bases between. The CDR3 DNA reads TGTGCCAGTAGATTTGGGGGCTCGGGAAACACCATATATTTT. Translating it yields CASRFGGSGNTIYF. Complete variable domain (other parts from reference TRBV19 and TRBJ1-3): DGGITQSPKYLFRKEGQNVTLSCEQNLNHDAMYWYRQDPGQGLRLIYYSQIVNDFQKGDIAEGYSVSREKKESFPLTVTSAQKNPTAFYLCASRFGGSGNTIYFGEGSWLTVV.

This rearrangement joins TRBV9 to TRBJ1-5, with a possible D match to TRBD1 (5 bases). Germline V gene data show CDR1 as SGDLS and CDR2 as YYNGEE. The CDR3 covers 15 residues. V dropped 1 base and J dropped 0 bases, with 8 bases sitting between them. Here the CDR3 DNA reads TGTGCCAGCAGCGTATCAGGGATTAGCAATCAGCCCCAGCATTTT. Translated, it gives CASSVSGISNQPQHF.

V usage is TRBV11-2 and J usage is TRBJ2-1, with no clear D. V was cut by 2 bases and J by 7 bases, with 15 bases left in between. Germline V CDR1 and CDR2: SGHAT, FQNNGV. The CDR3 is 15 residues long. The CDR3 DNA follows: TGTGCCAGCAGCTTAAAAGAGGTTCCAACAAATGAGCAGTTCTTC. Its protein is CASSLKEVPTNEQFF.